These 4 T cell receptor beta chains came from one sample sequenced in a study of human T cells and chemical hapten exposure. As for time point: patch test 1, 2 weeks after DPC sensitization. Indicated treatment: therapeutic diphenylcyclopropenone sensitization with weekly scalp DPC. TCRdb used MiXCR to reprocess the RACE reads, holding one entry per CDR3 protein. The sample records some 350,000 distinct CDR3 sequences, about 7% being singletons. The starting material was whole blood, obtained in connection with sensitization to the hapten diphenylcyclopropenone (DPC). The receptors were sampled from a woman aged 18-30 years with alopecia areata. Some clones in this sample may be carry-over from other donors' samples.

V usage is TRBV2 and J usage is TRBJ1-5; unclear D gene. CDR3 length: 15 residues. V lost 2 bases, J lost 3 bases, and 11 bases lay in between. The V gene's germline CDR1 is SNHLY and CDR2 FYNNEI. CDR3 in amino acids: CASSEPSGDNQPQHF. In DNA, the CDR3 is TGTGCCAGCAGTGAACCGAGTGGAGACAATCAGCCCCAGCATTTT. Together with reference TRBV2 and TRBJ1-5, the CDR3 gives the full variable domain: EPEVTQTPSHQVTQMGQEVILRCVPISNHLYFYWYRQILGQKVEFLVSFYNNEISEKSEIFDDQFSVERPDGSNFTLKIRSTKLEDSAMYFCASSEPSGDNQPQHFGDGTRLSIL.

There are many counts of this clonotype. The gene calls are TRBV7-2 and TRBJ2-3, with D tentatively TRBD1 or TRBD2 (5 bases each). Germline values: CDR1 SGHTA, CDR2 FQGNSA. The germline V and J ends were trimmed by 4 bases and 6 bases, with 14 bases remaining between them. CDR3 length: 14 amino acids. CDR3 nucleotides: TGTGCCAGCAGCTCCCGGGACGTTCCGGATACGCAGTATTTT. Translation: CASSSRDVPDTQYF.

This clonotype was counted many times. The CDR3 nucleotides are TGTGCCAGCAGCTTGGGGGCCCGAGGAGAGACCCAGTACTTC. This codes for CASSLGARGETQYF. This chain connects TRBV5-4 to TRBJ2-5; no clear D. This CDR3 has 14 residues. Deletions cut 0 bases from V and 4 bases from J, with 10 bases between. The germline CDR1 and CDR2 sequences are SGHNT and YYREEE (reference sequence).

The genes are TRBV6-5 and TRBJ1-2; D gene unclear. V lost 2 bases and J lost 2, with 18 bases in between. CDR1 MNHEY and CDR2 SVGAGI come from the germline V gene. CDR3 length: 17 residues. The CDR3 DNA sequence: TGTGCCAGCAGTTACCAAACCCCCAGTCCATTAAACTATGGCTACACCTTC. This gives the protein CASSYQTPSPLNYGYTF.